This T cell receptor (beta chain) was sequenced in a study of T cells expressing NK-cell markers. TCRdb processed the 5' RACE reads again and assigns one entry to each CDR3 protein, with no DNA. The table for this sample gives some 340,000 distinct CDR3 sequences. Germline CDR1 reads MNHNS; CDR2 reads SASEGT. The CDR3 consists of 18 residues. Sample: blood T cells: a sorted CD56 or NKG2C T cell subset, CD4+ or CD8+ T cells, or bulk PBMC T cells (not recorded which). The J gene is TRBJ2-3, the V gene TRBV6-1; there is no DNA to check the TCRdb D call of TRBD2. This clonotype was sampled from a man aged 18-69 years in good health. Here the CDR3 reads CASSEYGLAGPSTDTQYF.